Presented here are 5 T cell receptor beta chains from one specimen sequenced in a study of vaccination effects on CD4 cells after COVID-19. For these TCRs, the target antigens are not known. Sequencing in the ViraFEST assay came after antigen-specific CD4+ T cells had been expanded with viral peptide pools, which were used to stimulate PBMC. Subsequent to a culture period of around eleven days, CD4+ T cells were isolated. According to the study, vaccine recipients showed no prior SARS-CoV-2 infection and negative nucleocapsid antibodies. The repertoire was sequenced with immunoSEQ multiplex PCR; TCRdb's copy has only in-frame clones and lacks some. This table has about 73,000 clones, roughly 79% appearing once. This specimen consisted of CD4+ T cells from PBMCs cultured with SARS-CoV-2 spike peptides, obtained before COVID-19 vaccination. The receptors come from a human donor who received a COVID-19 vaccine.

V is TRBV19 and J is TRBJ1-1; D perhaps matches TRBD1 (6 bases). The CDR3 sequence is 14 residues long. The V end was cut by 3 bases, the J end by 1 base, with 9 bases between. Germline V gives CDR1 LNHDA, CDR2 SQIVND (reference sequence). DNA for the CDR3: TGTGCCAGTAGTATTTACAGGGAGAACACTGAAGCTTTCTTT. Translating gives CASSIYRENTEAFF.

In DNA form, the CDR3 reads TGTGCCAGTAGCCCCGCGGGACAGCCCCAGCATTTT. Amino acid sequence: CASSPAGQPQHF. The chain carries TRBV19 and TRBJ1-5; D is unresolved. The CDR3 is 12 amino acids. The germline V gene has CDR1 LNHDA and CDR2 SQIVND (reference sequence). Deletions cut 6 bases from V and 7 bases from J, with 10 bases between.

J is TRBJ1-1 and V is TRBV11-2; D gene ambiguous. The CDR3 totals 14 residues. CDR1 and CDR2 from the germline V gene are SGHAT and FQNNGV. Trimming took off 5 bases at V and 0 bases at J, with 10 bases between the two ends. CDR3 region: CASSPRGVNTEAFF. The DNA of the CDR3 is TGTGCCAGCAGCCCCCGTGGGGTGAACACTGAAGCTTTCTTT.

The chain is built from TRBV30 and TRBJ2-3, with 7 bases that match TRBD1. Per germline, CDR1 GTSNPN and CDR2 SVGIG (reference sequence). The CDR3 has 13 amino acids. V lost 5 bases and J lost 4; bases outside the gene matches: 6. The chain's CDR3 is CAWGRGQADTQYF. The CDR3 bases are TGTGCCTGGGGACGAGGACAGGCAGATACGCAGTATTTT. Complete variable domain (other parts from reference TRBV30 and TRBJ2-3): SQTIHQWPATLVQPVGSPLSLECTVEGTSNPNLYWYRQAAGRGLQLLFYSVGIGQISSEVPQNLSASRPQDRQFILSSKKLLLSDSGFYLCAWGRGQADTQYFGPGTRLTVL.

The gene calls are TRBV7-6 and TRBJ2-5, with D perhaps TRBD2 (5 bases). The CDR3 runs 12 residues. Trimming removed 1 base from V and 12 bases from J, with 12 bases in between. Germline-derived CDR1 and CDR2 are SGHVS and FNYEAQ. The CDR3 region is CASSLVLTTEYF. The CDR3 nucleotides are TGTGCCAGCAGCTTAGTACTGACTACAGAGTACTTC.